This TCR beta chain was profiled in a study of cytomegalovirus exposure and HLA in healthy donors. Study-wide results and caveats: With high specificity and sensitivity, the classifier reportedly diagnosed cytomegalovirus status.

Turning to this clone: Its target is not known.

Separate from the approximately 700-subject first cohort was the approximately 120-subject validation cohort, to which the donors belonged. Method: immunoSEQ multiplex PCR; TCRdb's copy keeps in-frame clones and lacks some. Here the sample spans 150,000 to 180,000 clones, 86% being singletons. J lost 2 bases, V lost 8 bases, and 5 bases had no gene match. CDR1 is MNHNS and CDR2 is SASEGT in the germline V gene. The CDR3 is 14 residues long. The TCR comes from a human donor in good health. The sample was PBMCs. V and J are TRBV6-1 and TRBJ1-3, with 8 positions matching TRBD1. The CDR3 reads CASESDRAGNTIYF. The DNA for the CDR3 is TGTGCCAGCGAGTCGGACAGGGCTGGAAACACCATATATTTT.